The 25 T cell receptor beta chains listed next were all sequenced from one sample in a study of blood T cell repertoires in COVID-19. Sequencing was performed with immunoSEQ multiplex PCR; in TCRdb, only in-frame clones are kept and a portion is missing. The data hold a few hundred thousand clones, with about 89% observed a single time. Material for sequencing was peripheral blood. The receptors here all came from a woman in her fifties or sixties who had recovered from COVID-19.

The chain combines TRBV30 with TRBJ2-3, with D perhaps matching TRBD1 (6 bases). CDR1 is GTSNPN and CDR2 is SVGIG in the germline V gene (reference sequence). This CDR3 is built from 13 residues. Trimming stripped 1 base from V and 4 bases from J, with 9 bases between. The CDR3 protein is CAWSDSGADTQYF. In DNA form, the CDR3 reads TGTGCCTGGAGTGACTCAGGGGCAGATACGCAGTATTTT.

The chain has TRBV7-9 and TRBJ2-7; the D gene is possibly TRBD1 (6 bases). The CDR3 has 16 residues. Germline V gene lookup returns CDR1 SEHNR and CDR2 FQNEAQ (reference sequence). V gave up 5 bases and J gave up 4 bases, with 21 bases separating them. In DNA form, the CDR3 reads TGTGCCAGCAGCCGTTTAACACTTATAGGACAGTACGAGCAGTACTTC. As protein: CASSRLTLIGQYEQYF.

This chain connects TRBV7-9 to TRBJ2-5; a weak D match, TRBD1 (5 bases). V dropped 4 bases and J dropped 5 bases, with 17 bases sitting between them. There are 15 residues in the CDR3. The germline V gene encodes CDR1 SEHNR and CDR2 FQNEAQ (reference sequence). The CDR3 is CASSSFETGSETQYF. CDR3 sequence (DNA): TGTGCCAGCAGCTCATTTGAAACAGGCTCCGAGACCCAGTACTTC.

This chain links TRBV12-5 with TRBJ2-2; D is unclear. Germline CDR1 and CDR2: LGHNT and FRNRAP. V shed 4 bases and J shed 7 bases, with 7 bases lying between them. The CDR3 has 12 residues. For the CDR3, the DNA is TGTGCTAGTGGTTCCATAGACGGGGAGCTGTTTTTT. It encodes CASGSIDGELFF.

The rearrangement links TRBV20-1 to TRBJ2-1; 7 bases line up with TRBD2. The CDR3 extends over 11 amino acids. Germline V gene data show CDR1 as DFQATT and CDR2 as SNEGSKA (reference sequence). The CDR3 region is CSLPAGDEQFF. For the CDR3, the DNA is TGCAGCCTTCCGGCGGGAGATGAGCAGTTCTTC.

The J gene is TRBJ1-5, the V gene TRBV27; D is ambiguous. The germline V gene encodes CDR1 MNHEY and CDR2 SMNVEV (reference sequence). This CDR3 is 16 amino acids long. Deletions cut 7 bases from V and 1 base from J, with 17 bases between. CDR3: CASISPGEGSNQPQHF. The DNA for the CDR3 is TGTGCCAGCATATCTCCCGGGGAGGGAAGCAATCAGCCCCAGCATTTT.

This clone came up once. The rearrangement uses TRBV27 and TRBJ1-1; D unclear. Germline V gene lookup returns CDR1 MNHEY and CDR2 SMNVEV (reference sequence). V dropped 1 base and J dropped 0 bases, with 9 bases sitting between them. The CDR3 is 15 amino acids. In DNA form, the CDR3 reads TGTGCCAGCAGTTTATTCGGGAGAATGAACACTGAAGCTTTCTTT. Its protein product is CASSLFGRMNTEAFF.

The chain links TRBV5-1 to TRBJ1-2; a weak D match, TRBD1 (6 bases). The CDR3 length is 13 residues. Germline V lookup: CDR1 SGHRS, CDR2 YFSETQ. V shed 3 bases and J shed 5 bases, with 11 bases lying between them. The CDR3 sequence: CASSSGEGYGYTF. The CDR3, as DNA: TGCGCCAGCAGCTCAGGGGAAGGGTATGGCTACACCTTC.

The genes are TRBV5-4 and TRBJ1-1; TRBD1 might be the D (5 bases). CDR3 length: 15 residues. The V end lost 0 bases, the J end lost 1 base, and 10 bases lay between the germline ends. Germline CDR1 reads SGHNT; CDR2 reads YYREEE (reference sequence). The DNA for the CDR3 is TGTGCCAGCAGCTTGGATTACACAGGGAACACTGAAGCTTTCTTT. Its protein is CASSLDYTGNTEAFF.

The chain joins TRBV12-3 or TRBV12-4 to TRBJ1-2; 7 bases agree with TRBD1. Losses at the gene ends were 5 bases for V and 9 bases for J; bases not matched to a gene: 6. The CDR3 totals 12 residues. Here the CDR3 reads CASSTRQGSYTF. In DNA, the CDR3 is TGTGCCAGCAGTACTCGACAGGGTAGCTACACCTTC.

The rearrangement links TRBV28 to TRBJ1-2; D is ambiguous. The CDR3 is 12 residues long. The germline V gene encodes CDR1 MDHEN and CDR2 SYDVKM. Trimming took off 7 bases at V and 2 bases at J, with 8 bases between the two ends. The CDR3 sequence is CASTGNNYGYTF. CDR3 bases: TGTGCCAGCACGGGGAACAACTATGGCTACACCTTC.

The V gene is TRBV7-2, the J gene TRBJ1-5, with D unclear. The CDR3 totals 15 residues. CDR1 and CDR2 from the germline V gene are SGHTA and FQGNSA. V lost 1 base and J 4 bases, leaving 11 bases between the germline ends. The CDR3 coding sequence is TGTGCCAGCAGCTTAGAGGTACGCGGAAATCAGCCCCAGCATTTT. Protein sequence: CASSLEVRGNQPQHF.

This rearrangement joins TRBV15 to TRBJ1-1; the match to TRBD1 covers 7 bases. J was trimmed by 7 bases and V by 0 bases; bases with no gene match: 5. The CDR3 extends over 14 amino acids. The germline CDR1 and CDR2 sequences are LNHNV and YYDKDF (reference sequence). For the CDR3, the DNA is TGTGCCACCAGCAGAGATAGGGGGACAGTTGAAGCTTTCTTT. Its translation: CATSRDRGTVEAFF.

This clone has only a few counts. The rearrangement uses TRBV7-9 and TRBJ1-6; the D is unclear. Between the trimmed V and J ends, which lost 3 bases and 10 bases, there was a span of 10 bases. This CDR3 has 13 residues. Germline V gives CDR1 SEHNR, CDR2 FQNEAQ (reference sequence). The CDR3: CASSLKGESPLHF. The CDR3 DNA is TGTGCCAGCAGCTTGAAGGGAGAGTCACCCCTCCACTTT.

The J gene is TRBJ1-3, the V gene TRBV7-8, with D unclear. This CDR3 has 13 residues. Germline assignment: CDR1 SGHVS and CDR2 FQNEAQ. Deletions cut 3 bases from V and 2 bases from J, with 5 bases between. CDR3 DNA sequence: TGTGCCAGCAGCTTGGCTGCTGGAAACACCATATATTTT. Amino acid sequence: CASSLAAGNTIYF.

This rearrangement joins TRBV11-3 to TRBJ1-4; D call uncertain. The CDR3 consists of 13 residues. Trimming left V 2 bases short and J 8 bases short, with 9 bases between. In germline, CDR1 is SGHNT, CDR2 YENEEA. DNA of the CDR3: TGTGCCAGCAGCTTACAGGTTCGCGAAAAACTGTTTTTT. It codes for CASSLQVREKLFF.

The chain has TRBV10-3 and TRBJ2-2; no firm D call. The CDR3 length is 14 residues. V lost 0 bases to trimming and J lost 1 base, with 3 bases between them. Germline V gives CDR1 ENHRY, CDR2 SYGVKD. The CDR3 protein is CAISESRNTGELFF. The CDR3, as DNA: TGTGCCATCAGTGAGTCGCGGAACACCGGGGAGCTGTTTTTT.

The chain is built from TRBV28 and TRBJ1-2; a possible D gene is TRBD1 (5 bases). V was shortened by 7 bases and J by 2 bases, with 14 bases between the two germline ends. The germline V gene has CDR1 MDHEN and CDR2 SYDVKM. This CDR3 has 14 amino acids. The CDR3 loop reads CASIGGSENYGYTF. CDR3 sequence (DNA): TGTGCCAGCATCGGGGGTTCGGAAAACTATGGCTACACCTTC.

This chain connects TRBV28 to TRBJ2-3; the match to TRBD1 covers 7 bases. The CDR3 sequence is 15 residues long. V lost 2 bases to trimming and J lost 6 bases; unmatched junction nucleotides: 8. The germline V gene encodes CDR1 MDHEN and CDR2 SYDVKM. This CDR3 reads CASSLPTGLGDTQYF. The CDR3 DNA follows: TGTGCCAGCAGTTTACCGACAGGGCTTGGGGATACGCAGTATTTT.

Here the CDR3 DNA reads TGTGCCAGCAGCCCCTCAAGGGGCCCCGGCCACGAGCAGTACTTC. It specifies CASSPSRGPGHEQYF. The genes are TRBV28 and TRBJ2-7; possible D gene TRBD1, 5 bases. The CDR3 contains 15 residues. V lost 6 bases and J lost 5, with 20 bases in between. CDR1 and CDR2 from the germline V gene are MDHEN and SYDVKM.

This clone has a single count. The chain has TRBV3-1 (or the pseudogene TRBV3-2) and TRBJ2-7; TRBD2 matches 9 bases. V lost 0 bases, J lost 4 bases, and 10 bases stayed unmatched. The CDR3 has 17 amino acids. Germline CDR1 reads LGHDT; CDR2 reads YNNKEL (reference sequence). This CDR3 is CASSQEFRLAGRYEQYF. CDR3 in DNA: TGTGCCAGCAGCCAAGAGTTCAGGCTAGCGGGAAGGTACGAGCAGTACTTC.

CDR3 region: CASSLGGGPYEQYF. The CDR3 DNA is TGTGCCAGTAGTCTCGGGGGGGGACCATACGAGCAGTACTTC. The chain carries TRBV19 and TRBJ2-7, with 8 bases identical to TRBD2. This CDR3 has 14 amino acids. In germline, CDR1 is LNHDA, CDR2 SQIVND (reference sequence). After removal of 5 bases from V and 4 bases from J, the junction contained 7 bases not matched to a gene.

This clone was counted a few times. The chain recombines TRBV2 with TRBJ2-2, with a weak D call TRBD2 (6 bases). The V gene lost 7 bases and the J gene lost 5 bases, with 14 bases spanning the gap. The CDR3 spans 14 residues. Germline V gives CDR1 SNHLY, CDR2 FYNNEI. CDR3 sequence: CASIVRAGTGELFF. CDR3 coding DNA: TGTGCCAGCATAGTCAGGGCGGGGACCGGGGAGCTGTTTTTT. Together with reference TRBV2 and TRBJ2-2, the CDR3 gives the full variable domain: EPEVTQTPSHQVTQMGQEVILRCVPISNHLYFYWYRQILGQKVEFLVSFYNNEISEKSEIFDDQFSVERPDGSNFTLKIRSTKLEDSAMYFCASIVRAGTGELFFGEGSRLTVL.

V gene TRBV7-3 combines with J gene TRBJ2-7, with 8 positions matching TRBD2. The CDR3 length is 15 residues. CDR1 and CDR2 from the germline V gene are SGHTA and FQGTGA. Losses at the gene ends were 5 bases for V and 4 bases for J; bases not matched to a gene: 10. CDR3 nucleotides: TGTGCCAGCAGCCTCGGGGGGGCAATCCCATACGAGCAGTACTTC. Its protein is CASSLGGAIPYEQYF.

The chain has TRBV24-1 and TRBJ2-1, with a possible D match to TRBD2 (7 bases). This CDR3 has 15 amino acids. The V end was cut by 3 bases, the J end by 6 bases, with 14 bases between. CDR1 and CDR2 (germline): KGHDR, SFDVKD. The DNA of the CDR3 is TGTGCCACCAGTGATAGGGAGGGGGAGGTCAATGAGCAGTTCTTC. Encoded protein: CATSDREGEVNEQFF.